This T cell receptor beta chain was retrieved from a study of shared clonotypes between healthy human individuals. The CDR3 consists of 17 residues. The trim removed 6 bases at V and 0 bases at J, leaving 13 bases unmatched. Germline CDR1 reads MDHEN; CDR2 reads SYDVKM. Data came from immunoSEQ multiplex PCR; TCRdb stores just in-frame clones and leaves some out. This table has approximately 340,000 clones, more than 60% appearing once. This sequence was found in a man younger than 45 in good health. Sequenced: memory CD4+ T cells sorted from blood. Subset denoted: CD45RA-negative fraction. The V call is TRBV28, the J call TRBJ2-7; 8 positions match TRBD1. The CDR3 sequence is CASRGGGWTGNSYEQYF. Written as DNA, the CDR3 is TGTGCCAGCAGAGGAGGAGGATGGACAGGGAACTCCTACGAGCAGTACTTC.